This TCR beta chain was sequenced during a study of T-cell reconstitution after alpha-beta-depleted transplantation in children. V lost 7 bases, J lost 4 bases, and 14 bases lay in between. The CDR3 is made up of 14 amino acids. A note on this clonotype: The antigen remains undetermined.

For TCRbeta, the library was prepared with unique molecular identifiers. TCRdb itself ran the PCR reads through MiXCR, one entry per CDR3 protein. The data contain hundreds of thousands of distinct CDR3 sequences, around 12% of them singletons. General study findings and limits: Where alpha-beta T cells came from about two months after transplant was reportedly several hundred expanded graft clones. Some patients' high day-60 TCRbeta diversity was traced to surviving recipient T cells and thymic progenitors. One year after transplant, T-cell counts and diversity came mostly from newly produced T cells.

The source was PBMCs, collected before TCRalphabeta/CD19-depleted stem cell transplant. The clonotype originates from a girl aged 2-10 years with congenital amegakaryocytic thrombocytopenia, due to receive a stem cell transplant. The chain employs TRBV12-3 or TRBV12-4 and TRBJ2-1; possibly TRBD2 for D (5 bases). The CDR3 is CASILSEGYNEQFF. CDR3 nucleotides: TGTGCCAGCATATTATCTGAGGGTTACAATGAGCAGTTCTTC.